This T cell receptor beta chain came from a study of PD-L1 blockade in urothelial cancer. This CDR3 comprises 17 residues. The J segment lost 0 bases and the V segment lost 1 base, leaving 5 bases of the junction unmatched. Germline V gene lookup returns CDR1 LGHNA and CDR2 YNFKEQ. This clone was observed a handful of times. The data were produced by immunoSEQ multiplex PCR, yet TCRdb's version contains in-frame clones alone and is incomplete. The table lists more than 40,000 clones, more than 70% of them singletons, with roughly 15% in the top ten. The V call is TRBV4-2, the J call TRBJ2-3; TRBD2 agrees at 9 bases. This clonotype was sampled from a woman aged 55-75 years with urothelial cancer. Sequences were derived from PBMCs, sampled around atezolizumab (anti-PD-L1) treatment. DNA of the CDR3: TGTGCCAGCAGCCAAGTCCCTAGCGGGGTAAGCACAGATACGCAGTATTTT. The encoded protein is CASSQVPSGVSTDTQYF.